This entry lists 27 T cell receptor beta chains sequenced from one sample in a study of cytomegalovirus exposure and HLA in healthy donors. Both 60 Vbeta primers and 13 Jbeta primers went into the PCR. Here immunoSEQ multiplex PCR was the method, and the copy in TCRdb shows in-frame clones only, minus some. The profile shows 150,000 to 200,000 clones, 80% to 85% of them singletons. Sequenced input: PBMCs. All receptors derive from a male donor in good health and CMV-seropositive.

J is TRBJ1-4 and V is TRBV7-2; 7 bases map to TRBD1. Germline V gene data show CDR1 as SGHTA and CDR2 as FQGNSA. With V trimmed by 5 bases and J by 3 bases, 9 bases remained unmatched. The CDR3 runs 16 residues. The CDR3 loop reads CASSRLGGLANEKLFF. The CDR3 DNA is TGTGCCAGCAGCCGCTTAGGGGGCTTGGCTAATGAAAAACTGTTTTTT.

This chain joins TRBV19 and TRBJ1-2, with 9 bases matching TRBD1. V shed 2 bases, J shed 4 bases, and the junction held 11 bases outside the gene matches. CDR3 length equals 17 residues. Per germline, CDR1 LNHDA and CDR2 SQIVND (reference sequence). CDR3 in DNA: TGTGCCAGTAGTATATTGGGACAGGGCCTACCGCGCTATGGCTACACCTTC. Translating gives CASSILGQGLPRYGYTF.

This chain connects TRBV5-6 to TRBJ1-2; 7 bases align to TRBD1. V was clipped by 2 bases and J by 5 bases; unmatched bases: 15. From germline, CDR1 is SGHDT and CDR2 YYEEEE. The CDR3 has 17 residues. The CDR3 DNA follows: TGTGCCAGCAGCTTAGTCGGGGGCGGACAGGACTTTTATGGCTACACCTTC. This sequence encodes CASSLVGGGQDFYGYTF. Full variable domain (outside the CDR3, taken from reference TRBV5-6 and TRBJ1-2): DAGVTQSPTHLIKTRGQQVTLRCSPKSGHDTVSWYQQALGQGPQFIFQYYEEEERQRGNFPDRFSGHQFPNYSSELNVNALLLGDSALYLCASSLVGGGQDFYGYTFGSGTRLTVV.

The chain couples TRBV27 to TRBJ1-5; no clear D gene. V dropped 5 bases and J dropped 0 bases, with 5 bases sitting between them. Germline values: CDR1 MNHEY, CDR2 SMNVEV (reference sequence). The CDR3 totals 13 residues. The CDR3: CASSPFSNQPQHF. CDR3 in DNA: TGTGCCAGCAGTCCCTTTAGCAATCAGCCCCAGCATTTT.

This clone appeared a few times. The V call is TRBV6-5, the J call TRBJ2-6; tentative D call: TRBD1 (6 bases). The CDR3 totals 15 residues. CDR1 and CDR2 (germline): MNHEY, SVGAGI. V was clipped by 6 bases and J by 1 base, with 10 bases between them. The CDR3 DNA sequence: TGTGCCAGCAGACCCGGGACATCTGGGGCCAACGTCCTGACTTTC. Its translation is CASRPGTSGANVLTF.

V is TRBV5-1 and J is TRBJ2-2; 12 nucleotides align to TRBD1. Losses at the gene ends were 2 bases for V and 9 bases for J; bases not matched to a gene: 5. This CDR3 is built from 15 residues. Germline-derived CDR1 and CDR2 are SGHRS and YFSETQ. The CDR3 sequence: CASSFRDRGLRELFF. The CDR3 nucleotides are TGCGCCAGCAGCTTCCGGGACAGGGGGCTCAGGGAGCTGTTTTTT.

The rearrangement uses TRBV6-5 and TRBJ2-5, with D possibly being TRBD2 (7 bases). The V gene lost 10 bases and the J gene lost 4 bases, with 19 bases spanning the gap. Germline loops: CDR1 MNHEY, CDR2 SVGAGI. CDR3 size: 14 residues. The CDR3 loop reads CATALGGLRETQYF. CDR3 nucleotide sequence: TGTGCCACAGCACTCGGGGGGCTACGAGAGACCCAGTACTTC.

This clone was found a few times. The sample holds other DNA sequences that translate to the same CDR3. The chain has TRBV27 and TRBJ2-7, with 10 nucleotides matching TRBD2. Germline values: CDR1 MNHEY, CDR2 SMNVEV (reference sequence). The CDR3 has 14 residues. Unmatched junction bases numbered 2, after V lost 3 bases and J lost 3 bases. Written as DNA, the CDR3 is TGTGCCAGCAGTTTGGCTAGCGGGAGCTACGAGCAGTACTTC. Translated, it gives CASSLASGSYEQYF.

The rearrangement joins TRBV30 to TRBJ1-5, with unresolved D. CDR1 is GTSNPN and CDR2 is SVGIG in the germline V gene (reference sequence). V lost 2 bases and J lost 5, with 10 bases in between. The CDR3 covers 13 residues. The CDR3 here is CAWSRGKDQPQHF. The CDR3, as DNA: TGTGCCTGGAGTCGAGGGAAAGATCAGCCCCAGCATTTT.

The CDR3 spells CASTEYGVGETQYF. CDR3 bases: TGTGCCAGCACCGAGTACGGGGTAGGAGAGACCCAGTACTTC. The J gene is TRBJ2-5, the V gene TRBV11-2; a possible D gene is TRBD2 (5 bases). The germline V gene has CDR1 SGHAT and CDR2 FQNNGV. The V end was cut by 7 bases, the J end by 4 bases, with 16 bases between. The CDR3 totals 14 residues.

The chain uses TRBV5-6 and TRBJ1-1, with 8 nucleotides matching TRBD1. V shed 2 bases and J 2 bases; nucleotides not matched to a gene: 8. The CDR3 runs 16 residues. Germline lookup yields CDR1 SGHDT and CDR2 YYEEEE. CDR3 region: CASSFYDRGVNTEAFF. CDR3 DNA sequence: TGTGCCAGCAGCTTCTATGACAGGGGAGTAAACACTGAAGCTTTCTTT.

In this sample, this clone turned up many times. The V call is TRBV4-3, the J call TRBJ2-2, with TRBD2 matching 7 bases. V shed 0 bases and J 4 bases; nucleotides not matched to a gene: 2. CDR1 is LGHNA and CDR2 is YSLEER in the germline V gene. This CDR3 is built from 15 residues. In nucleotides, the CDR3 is TGCGCCAGCAGCCAAGATGGGGGGGTCACCGGGGAGCTGTTTTTT. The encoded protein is CASSQDGGVTGELFF.

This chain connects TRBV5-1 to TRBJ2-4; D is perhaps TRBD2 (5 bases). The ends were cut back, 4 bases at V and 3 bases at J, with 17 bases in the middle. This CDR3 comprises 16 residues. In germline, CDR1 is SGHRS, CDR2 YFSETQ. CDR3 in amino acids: CASSPRRNIGKNIQYF. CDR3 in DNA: TGCGCCAGCAGCCCTCGGAGGAATATAGGCAAAAACATTCAGTACTTC. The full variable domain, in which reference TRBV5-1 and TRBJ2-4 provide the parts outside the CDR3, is KAGVTQTPRYLIKTRGQQVTLSCSPISGHRSVSWYQQTPGQGLQFLFEYFSETQRNKGNFPGRFSGRQFSNSRSEMNVSTLELGDSALYLCASSPRRNIGKNIQYFGAGTRLSVL.

This chain's CDR3 is CASSQPTGPGNTIYF. CDR3 coding DNA: TGTGCCAGCAGCCAACCCACAGGGCCTGGAAACACCATATATTTT. The chain carries TRBV7-2 and TRBJ1-3; TRBD1 is a possible D gene (6 bases). Germline CDR1 reads SGHTA; CDR2 reads FQGNSA. Trimming left V 5 bases short and J 2 bases short, with 13 bases between. CDR3 length: 15 residues. Full variable domain (rest looked up from reference TRBV7-2 and TRBJ1-3): GAGVSQSPSNKVTEKGKDVELRCDPISGHTALYWYRQSLGQGLEFLIYFQGNSAPDKSGLPSDRFSAERTGGSVSTLTIQRTQQEDSAVYLCASSQPTGPGNTIYFGEGSWLTVV.

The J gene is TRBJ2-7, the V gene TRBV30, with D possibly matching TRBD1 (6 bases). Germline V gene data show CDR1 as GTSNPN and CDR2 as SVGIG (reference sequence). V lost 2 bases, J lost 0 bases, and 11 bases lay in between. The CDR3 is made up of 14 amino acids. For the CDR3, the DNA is TGTGCCTGGAGTATCGGGACATCCTCCTACGAGCAGTACTTC. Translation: CAWSIGTSSYEQYF.

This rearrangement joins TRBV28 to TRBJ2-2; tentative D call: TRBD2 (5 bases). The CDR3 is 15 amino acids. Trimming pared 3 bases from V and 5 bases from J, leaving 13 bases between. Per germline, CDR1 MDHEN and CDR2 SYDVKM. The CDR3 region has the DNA TGTGCCAGCAGTTTGAACGGCCTAGCTACCGGGGAGCTGTTTTTT. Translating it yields CASSLNGLATGELFF.

In DNA, the CDR3 is TGTGCCAGCAGTGACGGGGGGGGACGGATTAATGAGCAGTTCTTC. Translated: CASSDGGGRINEQFF. This chain connects TRBV6-6 to TRBJ2-1; TRBD2 aligns across 8 bases. Germline CDR1 MNHNY, CDR2 SVGAGI (reference sequence). The CDR3 is 15 residues long. J was trimmed by 7 bases and V by 5 bases; bases with no gene match: 10.

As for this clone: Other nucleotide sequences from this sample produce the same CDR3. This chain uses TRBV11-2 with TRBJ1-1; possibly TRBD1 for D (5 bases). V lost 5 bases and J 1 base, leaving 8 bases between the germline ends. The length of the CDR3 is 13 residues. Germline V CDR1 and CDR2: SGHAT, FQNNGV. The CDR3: CASSLTENTEAFF. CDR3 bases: TGTGCCAGCAGCCTGACAGAGAACACTGAAGCTTTCTTT.

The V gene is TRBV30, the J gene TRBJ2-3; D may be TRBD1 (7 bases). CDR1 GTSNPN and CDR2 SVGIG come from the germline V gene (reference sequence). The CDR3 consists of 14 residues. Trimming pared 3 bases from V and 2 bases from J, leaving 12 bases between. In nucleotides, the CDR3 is TGTGCCTGGAGGCGGGACAGAGTCACAGATACGCAGTATTTT. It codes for CAWRRDRVTDTQYF. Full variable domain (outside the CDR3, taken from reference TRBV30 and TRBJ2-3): SQTIHQWPATLVQPVGSPLSLECTVEGTSNPNLYWYRQAAGRGLQLLFYSVGIGQISSEVPQNLSASRPQDRQFILSSKKLLLSDSGFYLCAWRRDRVTDTQYFGPGTRLTVL.

This chain's CDR3 is CASSLVRKSDTEAFF. Written as DNA, the CDR3 is TGTGCCAGCAGCTTAGTCAGGAAATCGGACACTGAAGCTTTCTTT. The rearrangement joins TRBV7-2 to TRBJ1-1; unclear D gene. V lost 1 base, J lost 3 bases, and 12 bases lay in between. Germline loops: CDR1 SGHTA, CDR2 FQGNSA. This CDR3 is built from 15 residues. Filled out from reference TRBV7-2 and TRBJ1-1, the complete variable domain reads GAGVSQSPSNKVTEKGKDVELRCDPISGHTALYWYRQSLGQGLEFLIYFQGNSAPDKSGLPSDRFSAERTGGSVSTLTIQRTQQEDSAVYLCASSLVRKSDTEAFFGQGTRLTVV.

This CDR3 reads CAWSVTGYEQYF. The CDR3 region has the DNA TGTGCCTGGAGTGTAACGGGGTACGAGCAGTACTTC. V is TRBV30 and J is TRBJ2-5; maybe TRBD2 (5 bases). TRBJ2-7 explains the end of the DNA better; the J call may be wrong. Germline assignment: CDR1 GTSNPN and CDR2 SVGIG (reference sequence). This CDR3 is 12 amino acids long.

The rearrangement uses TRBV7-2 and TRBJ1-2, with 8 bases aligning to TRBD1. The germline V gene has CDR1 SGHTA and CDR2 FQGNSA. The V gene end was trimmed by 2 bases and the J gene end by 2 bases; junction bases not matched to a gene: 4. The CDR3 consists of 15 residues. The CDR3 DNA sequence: TGTGCCAGCAGCTTATCCCAGGGGGCAAACTATGGCTACACCTTC. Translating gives CASSLSQGANYGYTF.

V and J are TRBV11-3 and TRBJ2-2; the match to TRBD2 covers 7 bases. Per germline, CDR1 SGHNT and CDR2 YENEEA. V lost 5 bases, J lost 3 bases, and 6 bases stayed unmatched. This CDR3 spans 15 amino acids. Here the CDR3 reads CASSPVAGDTGELFF. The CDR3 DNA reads TGTGCCAGCAGCCCGGTTGCGGGGGACACCGGGGAGCTGTTTTTT.

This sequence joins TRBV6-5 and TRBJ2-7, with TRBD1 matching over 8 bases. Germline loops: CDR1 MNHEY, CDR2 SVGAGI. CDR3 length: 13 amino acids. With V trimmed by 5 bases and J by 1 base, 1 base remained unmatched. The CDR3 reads CASSRTGSYEQYF. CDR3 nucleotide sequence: TGTGCCAGCAGTAGGACAGGGTCCTACGAGCAGTACTTC.

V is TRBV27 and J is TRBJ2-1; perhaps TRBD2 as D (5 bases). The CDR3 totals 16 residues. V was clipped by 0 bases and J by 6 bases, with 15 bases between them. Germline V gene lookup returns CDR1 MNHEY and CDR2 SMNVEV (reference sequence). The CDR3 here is CASSLSRDYPGNEQFF. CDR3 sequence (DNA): TGTGCCAGCAGTTTATCGAGAGACTACCCGGGCAATGAGCAGTTCTTC.

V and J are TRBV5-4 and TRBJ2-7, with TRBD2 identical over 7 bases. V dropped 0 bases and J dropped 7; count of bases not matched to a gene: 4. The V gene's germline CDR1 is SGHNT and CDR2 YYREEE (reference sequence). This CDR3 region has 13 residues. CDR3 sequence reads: CASSLVTAGEQYF. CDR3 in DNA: TGTGCCAGCAGCTTGGTGACAGCGGGGGAGCAGTACTTC. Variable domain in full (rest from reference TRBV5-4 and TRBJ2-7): ETGVTQSPTHLIKTRGQQVTLRCSSQSGHNTVSWYQQALGQGPQFIFQYYREEENGRGNFPPRFSGLQFPNYSSELNVNALELDDSALYLCASSLVTAGEQYFGPGTRLTVT.

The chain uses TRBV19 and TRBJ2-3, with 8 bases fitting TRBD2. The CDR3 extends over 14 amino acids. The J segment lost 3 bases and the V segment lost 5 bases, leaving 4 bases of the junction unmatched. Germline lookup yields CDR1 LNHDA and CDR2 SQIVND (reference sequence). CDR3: CASSVTSATDTQYF. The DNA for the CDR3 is TGTGCCAGTAGTGTGACTAGCGCGACAGATACGCAGTATTTT. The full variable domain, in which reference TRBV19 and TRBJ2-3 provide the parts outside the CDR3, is DGGITQSPKYLFRKEGQNVTLSCEQNLNHDAMYWYRQDPGQGLRLIYYSQIVNDFQKGDIAEGYSVSREKKESFPLTVTSAQKNPTAFYLCASSVTSATDTQYFGPGTRLTVL.